A single sample gave rise to the 15 T cell receptor beta chains below, sequenced in a study of blood T cells in healthy people across ages. Together with a sample-barcoded 5' primer, a J-beta primer mix was included in a second PCR lasting about 7 to 11 cycles. Using its own MiXCR run on the 5' RACE reads, TCRdb lists one record per CDR3 protein. The table has hundreds of thousands of distinct CDR3 sequences, roughly 50% seen once. The sample consisted of blood. The source of these receptors is a middle-aged man in good health.

This chain uses TRBV10-3 with TRBJ2-5; weak D call: TRBD2 (5 bases). From germline, CDR1 is ENHRY and CDR2 SYGVKD. CDR3 length: 15 amino acids. V lost 0 bases and J 2 bases, leaving 10 bases between the germline ends. The CDR3 DNA follows: TGTGCCATCAGTGAGTCCCCGGGAACACAAGAGACCCAGTACTTC. It codes for CAISESPGTQETQYF.

The J gene is TRBJ2-4, the V gene TRBV10-3; TRBD2 aligns across 7 bases. This CDR3 contains 17 residues. J lost 0 bases, V lost 0 bases, and 5 bases had no gene match. Germline CDR1 reads ENHRY; CDR2 reads SYGVKD. In nucleotides, the CDR3 is TGTGCCATCAGTGAGTCGAAAGGGAGGGAAGCCAAAAACATTCAGTACTTC. It yields the protein CAISESKGREAKNIQYF.

This rearrangement joins TRBV7-2 to TRBJ1-1, with 11 bases identical to TRBD1. The J segment lost 11 bases and the V segment lost 5 bases, leaving 4 bases of the junction unmatched. CDR1 is SGHTA and CDR2 is FQGNSA in the germline V gene. The CDR3 totals 12 residues. The DNA of the CDR3 is TGTGCCAGCAGCCGGGACAGGGGGTCTGCTTTCTTT. It yields the protein CASSRDRGSAFF.

V is TRBV29-1 and J is TRBJ2-7; 9 bases are a match to TRBD1. CDR3 length: 14 residues. Trimming removed 4 bases from V and 7 bases from J; junction bases left unmatched: 11. The germline CDR1 and CDR2 sequences are SQVTM and ANQGSEA. CDR3 sequence: CSVGGTGRYNEQYF. The CDR3 DNA reads TGCAGCGTTGGCGGGACAGGGCGCTACAATGAGCAGTACTTC.

The chain carries TRBV25-1 and TRBJ2-7; 9 positions agree with TRBD2. There are 15 residues in the CDR3. CDR1 is MGHDK and CDR2 is SYGVNS in the germline V gene. Unmatched junction bases numbered 12, after V lost 7 bases and J lost 5 bases. DNA for the CDR3: TGTGCCAGCAAGCCTAGCGGGGTTCTTTCCAACGAGCAGTACTTC. This gives the protein CASKPSGVLSNEQYF.

Regarding this clonotype: Sequence at one end of the junction differs from germline and may be a read error. V gene TRBV5-1 combines with J gene TRBJ2-1; D is perhaps TRBD2 (5 bases). The CDR3 spans 14 residues. The germline V gene encodes CDR1 SGHRS and CDR2 YFSETQ. The CDR3 loop reads CASSPPPTNGEQFF. DNA of the CDR3: TGTGCCAGCAGCCCCCCCCCGACTAATGGTGAGCAGTTCTTC.

This clonotype was found a few times. The gene calls are TRBV28 and TRBJ2-6; D remains unclear. Germline loops: CDR1 MDHEN, CDR2 SYDVKM. The CDR3 runs to 15 residues. Trimming left V 10 bases short and J 0 bases short, with 13 bases between. CDR3 DNA: TGTGCCATTTCCCTGCGAGGCTCTGGGGCCAACGTCCTGACTTTC. Its protein is CAISLRGSGANVLTF.

This clonotype has just one count. The V and J genes are TRBV29-1 and TRBJ1-2, with TRBD1 matching 7 bases. This CDR3 is built from 12 residues. The germline V gene encodes CDR1 SQVTM and CDR2 ANQGSEA. CDR3 region: CSGGQHNYGYTF. The CDR3 bases are TGCAGTGGGGGACAGCATAACTATGGCTACACCTTC.

The chain joins TRBV24-1 to TRBJ1-1; D might be TRBD1 (5 bases). Germline loops: CDR1 KGHDR, CDR2 SFDVKD. V was trimmed by 7 bases and J by 0 bases, leaving 11 bases between them. The CDR3 runs to 14 residues. CDR3 DNA sequence: TGTGCCACCAGGACAGCAGAAATGAACACTGAAGCTTTCTTT. Translated, it gives CATRTAEMNTEAFF.

This chain joins TRBV7-2 and TRBJ2-5; D unresolved. The CDR3 has 14 residues. Germline CDR1 reads SGHTA; CDR2 reads FQGNSA. Trimming took off 2 bases at V and 5 bases at J, with 12 bases between the two ends. CDR3 nucleotides: TGTGCCAGCAGCTTACATGAGAGGACGGAGACCCAGTACTTC. It is translated as CASSLHERTETQYF.

The chain has TRBV7-8 and TRBJ2-1, with a tentative D call TRBD1 (7 bases). The J call could be wrong; TRBJ2-7 is a better fit for the DNA end. The germline gives CDR1 SGHVS, CDR2 FQNEAQ. CDR3 length: 15 residues. The DNA of the CDR3 is TGTGCCAGCAGCTTACGTTCGCAGGGGGGTTACGAGCAGTACTTC. Protein: CASSLRSQGGYEQYF.

A single count supports this clonotype. This rearrangement joins TRBV5-1 to TRBJ2-7, with TRBD2 matching over 11 bases. CDR1 is SGHRS and CDR2 is YFSETQ in the germline V gene. The junction had 7 bases not matched to a gene; V was cut back by 2 bases and J by 0 bases. This CDR3 contains 17 residues. The CDR3 coding sequence is TGCGCCAGCAGCTTATGGACTAGCGGGCGTTACTCCTACGAGCAGTACTTC. Amino acid sequence: CASSLWTSGRYSYEQYF.

This clonotype occurred once. This chain links TRBV9 with TRBJ2-1; 7 bases line up with TRBD2. The V and J ends lost 0 bases and 7 bases, in that order; junction bases with no gene match: 10. Germline V gives CDR1 SGDLS, CDR2 YYNGEE. The CDR3 runs to 16 residues. The CDR3 bases are TGTGCCAGCAGCGTAGACCCGGGACTACCTAAGAATGAGCAGTTCTTC. It specifies CASSVDPGLPKNEQFF.

This clonotype has a handful of counts. The CDR3 DNA sequence: TGCAGCGTTGAAATAGGTACTGGGGCCAACGTCCTGACTTTC. Translating gives CSVEIGTGANVLTF. V gene TRBV29-1 combines with J gene TRBJ2-6; D is unresolved. This CDR3 spans 14 amino acids. The V end was cut by 2 bases, the J end by 2 bases, with 7 bases between. CDR1 and CDR2 from the germline V gene are SQVTM and ANQGSEA.

On this clonotype: Since a much larger clone is just one base distant, this may be a read error. The chain couples TRBV6-1 to TRBJ2-3; 9 positions match TRBD1. The V and J ends lost 11 bases and 1 base, in that order; junction bases with no gene match: 4. Germline V gene lookup returns CDR1 MNHNS and CDR2 SASEGT. This CDR3 contains 13 residues. The CDR3 spells CAGGQGRTDTQYF. DNA for the CDR3: TGTGCCGGCGGACAGGGGCGCACAGATACGCAGTATTTT.